These 24 T cell receptor beta chains share one sample of origin, sequenced in a study of shared clonotypes between healthy human individuals. Only in-frame clones appear in the TCRdb table, and some are missing; sequencing was by immunoSEQ multiplex PCR. The profile covers a few million clones, with more than 90% appearing a single time and approximately 0.13% taken by the ten largest. Sample: naive CD4+ T cells sorted from blood. The subset is: CD45RA+ positively selected. Source of these receptors: a man in his late teens or twenties in good health.

With regard to this clone: Other DNA sequences of this sample code for an identical CDR3. The chain combines TRBV27 with TRBJ1-1; D not resolved. V lost 3 bases and J lost 4, with 6 bases in between. The CDR3 contains 12 residues. The germline CDR1 and CDR2 sequences are MNHEY and SMNVEV (reference sequence). The CDR3 DNA follows: TGTGCCAGCAGTTTCTTGGGCACTGAAGCTTTCTTT. Encoded protein: CASSFLGTEAFF.

The V call is TRBV19, the J call TRBJ2-4, with a possible D match to TRBD1 (6 bases). The CDR3 extends over 14 amino acids. The V gene lost 3 bases and the J gene lost 6 bases, with 12 bases spanning the gap. The germline gives CDR1 LNHDA, CDR2 SQIVND (reference sequence). CDR3 sequence: CASSIRGMGNIQYF. CDR3 nucleotides: TGTGCCAGTAGTATCAGGGGAATGGGAAACATTCAGTACTTC.

The CDR3 reads CASSPQGGTNEKLFF. Written as DNA, the CDR3 is TGTGCCAGCAGCCCCCAAGGGGGAACTAATGAAAAACTGTTTTTT. V is TRBV7-6 and J is TRBJ1-4; a possible D gene is TRBD1 (6 bases). The CDR3 extends over 15 amino acids. The germline V gene encodes CDR1 SGHVS and CDR2 FNYEAQ. V dropped 5 bases and J dropped 1 base, with 11 bases sitting between them.

The rearrangement uses TRBV10-3 and TRBJ2-3; D is possibly TRBD1 (6 bases). The V and J ends lost 8 bases and 4 bases respectively, with 13 bases between them. The germline V gene encodes CDR1 ENHRY and CDR2 SYGVKD. CDR3 size: 13 residues. The chain's CDR3 is CAIGGRAADTQYF. The CDR3 DNA sequence: TGTGCCATCGGGGGCAGGGCGGCAGATACGCAGTATTTT.

This clone showed up just once. The chain joins TRBV30 to TRBJ1-1; TRBD1 aligns across 7 bases. Germline lookup yields CDR1 GTSNPN and CDR2 SVGIG (reference sequence). V was clipped by 2 bases and J by 6 bases; unmatched bases: 6. CDR3 length: 13 residues. The chain's CDR3 is CAWSKKGAAEAFF. The CDR3 DNA is TGTGCCTGGAGTAAAAAGGGGGCTGCTGAAGCTTTCTTT. The complete variable domain, with remaining parts taken from reference TRBV30 and TRBJ1-1, reads SQTIHQWPATLVQPVGSPLSLECTVEGTSNPNLYWYRQAAGRGLQLLFYSVGIGQISSEVPQNLSASRPQDRQFILSSKKLLLSDSGFYLCAWSKKGAAEAFFGQGTRLTVV.

This clone was picked up a small number of times. The chain links TRBV25-1 to TRBJ1-6; D gene ambiguous. V lost 1 base to trimming and J lost 7 bases, with 8 bases between them. CDR1 is MGHDK and CDR2 is SYGVNS in the germline V gene. The length of the CDR3 is 14 residues. CDR3 sequence: CASSESGGNSPLHF. The DNA for the CDR3 is TGTGCCAGCAGTGAATCGGGTGGGAATTCACCCCTCCACTTT.

As to this clone: Within the sample, other DNA sequences also encode this same CDR3. V usage is TRBV28 and J usage is TRBJ1-4, with D possibly TRBD1 on 5 matching bases. The CDR3 is 12 residues long. The V end lost 6 bases, the J end lost 8 bases, and 10 bases lay between the germline ends. CDR1 is MDHEN, CDR2 SYDVKM, per germline. The CDR3 nucleotides read TGTGCCAGCAGGTCGGGGGGAGAAAAACTGTTTTTT. It encodes CASRSGGEKLFF.

J is TRBJ2-7 and V is TRBV7-9; 8 positions agree with TRBD1. Germline CDR1 reads SEHNR; CDR2 reads FQNEAQ (reference sequence). J gave up 2 bases and V 5 bases, and 8 bases lay outside the gene matches. CDR3 size: 15 residues. The CDR3 coding sequence is TGTGCCAGCAGCCTACAGGGGGTCCACACCTACGAGCAGTACTTC. Its protein product is CASSLQGVHTYEQYF.

The gene calls are TRBV2 and TRBJ2-1, with no clear D. V was pared by 7 bases and J by 6 bases, with 7 bases between. The CDR3 consists of 11 residues. Germline-derived CDR1 and CDR2 are SNHLY and FYNNEI. CDR3 protein: CASKGFNEQFF. The CDR3 DNA reads TGTGCCAGCAAAGGGTTCAATGAGCAGTTCTTC.

The V call is TRBV28, the J call TRBJ2-7; D ambiguous. The CDR3 length is 14 residues. Germline V gene sequence: CDR1 MDHEN, CDR2 SYDVKM. The germline V and J ends were trimmed by 6 bases and 1 base, with 13 bases remaining between them. DNA for the CDR3: TGTGCCAGCAGGCCCCACGGGCAGTCCTACGAGCAGTACTTC. Its protein is CASRPHGQSYEQYF.

The chain combines TRBV7-3 with TRBJ2-2; possible D gene TRBD2, 5 bases. Per the germline V gene, CDR1 is SGHTA and CDR2 is FQGTGA. The CDR3 totals 13 residues. Trimming removed 2 bases at V and 7 bases at J, with 8 bases between. CDR3 sequence (DNA): TGTGCCAGCAGCTTATGGAGCGGCGGGGAGCTGTTTTTT. Translation gives CASSLWSGGELFF.

The chain combines TRBV6-4 with TRBJ2-2; TRBD1 or TRBD2 may be the D gene (5 bases each). V lost 4 bases to trimming and J lost 6 bases, with 12 bases between them. The CDR3 has 14 residues. Per germline, CDR1 MRHNA and CDR2 SNTAGT. In DNA form, the CDR3 reads TGTGCCAGCAGTGTTGGGGGTTCGTCCGGGGAGCTGTTTTTT. Translation gives CASSVGGSSGELFF.

The chain links TRBV2 to TRBJ2-1, with D perhaps TRBD1 (6 bases). CDR1 SNHLY and CDR2 FYNNEI come from the germline V gene. This CDR3 has 16 amino acids. V lost 6 bases and J lost 0, with 15 bases in between. The CDR3 DNA follows: TGTGCCAGCAGCTTCCTCAGGGGAAGCTCCTACAATGAGCAGTTCTTC. It yields the protein CASSFLRGSSYNEQFF.

The chain has TRBV6-5 and TRBJ2-3, with 9 bases lining up with TRBD1. The V and J ends lost 2 bases and 3 bases, in that order; junction bases with no gene match: 6. CDR3 length: 16 residues. CDR1 is MNHEY and CDR2 is SVGAGI in the germline V gene. The CDR3 reads CASSYTTGGLTDTQYF. The CDR3 region has the DNA TGTGCCAGCAGTTACACAACAGGGGGCCTAACAGATACGCAGTATTTT.

The chain combines TRBV10-3 with TRBJ2-7, with no clear D. Trimming took off 3 bases at V and 7 bases at J, with 13 bases between the two ends. The CDR3 covers 13 residues. Germline assignment: CDR1 ENHRY and CDR2 SYGVKD. CDR3 nucleotides: TGTGCCATCAGTGATATCTGGTCAAGGGAGCAGTACTTC. Protein: CAISDIWSREQYF.

The chain joins TRBV4-1 to TRBJ2-2; D might be TRBD2 (6 bases). This CDR3 has 15 amino acids. Germline values: CDR1 MGHRA, CDR2 YSYEKL. The V and J ends lost 1 base and 7 bases respectively, with 13 bases between them. This CDR3 reads CASSQVPAGGGELFF. The CDR3 bases are TGCGCCAGCAGCCAAGTCCCAGCGGGCGGCGGGGAGCTGTTTTTT.

The chain uses TRBV2 and TRBJ2-2, with a possible D match to TRBD2 (5 bases). V lost 7 bases and J lost 0, with 6 bases in between. The CDR3 runs 13 residues. CDR1 and CDR2 from the germline V gene are SNHLY and FYNNEI. CDR3: CASTLANTGELFF. The DNA for the CDR3 is TGTGCCAGCACACTAGCGAACACCGGGGAGCTGTTTTTT.

CDR3 in DNA: TGCGCCAGCTCCTTTGACGGGACCGACTCCTACGAGCAGTACTTC. It codes for CASSFDGTDSYEQYF. The chain uses TRBV5-1 and TRBJ2-7; either TRBD1 or TRBD2 may fit D (5 bases each). This CDR3 contains 15 residues. Per germline, CDR1 SGHRS and CDR2 YFSETQ. V lost 7 bases, J lost 0 bases, and 17 bases lay in between.

With respect to this clone: The same CDR3 arises from other DNA sequences in this sample as well. J is TRBJ1-3 and V is TRBV30; unclear D gene. V dropped 5 bases and J dropped 4 bases, with 9 bases sitting between them. Looked up from germline, CDR1 is GTSNPN and CDR2 is SVGIG (reference sequence). This CDR3 has 12 amino acids. CDR3 protein: CAWSLEGNTIYF. The CDR3 coding sequence is TGTGCCTGGTCTTTGGAAGGAAACACCATATATTTT.

The genes are TRBV18 and TRBJ2-5; 9 bases are shared with TRBD2. CDR1 is KGHSH, CDR2 LQKENI, per germline. The CDR3 sequence is 16 residues long. J was trimmed by 2 bases and V by 2 bases; bases with no gene match: 6. CDR3 sequence: CASSPSSSGVQETQYF. CDR3 DNA: TGTGCCAGCTCACCATCCTCTAGCGGGGTACAAGAGACCCAGTACTTC.

The CDR3 DNA sequence: TGTGCCAGCTCACCACAAGGGACGGCAAACTATGGCTACACCTTC. Translated: CASSPQGTANYGYTF. J is TRBJ1-2 and V is TRBV18; a possible D gene is TRBD1 (5 bases). CDR3 length: 15 residues. Germline V gene sequence: CDR1 KGHSH, CDR2 LQKENI. V was pared by 1 base and J by 2 bases, with 11 bases between.

V and J are TRBV7-2 and TRBJ1-1; 7 nucleotides line up with TRBD1. The CDR3 consists of 14 residues. From germline, CDR1 is SGHTA and CDR2 FQGNSA. J was trimmed by 2 bases and V by 4 bases; bases with no gene match: 4. This CDR3 is CASSSRGVNTEAFF. The CDR3 nucleotides read TGTGCCAGCAGCTCCAGGGGGGTAAACACTGAAGCTTTCTTT. Full variable domain (rest looked up from reference TRBV7-2 and TRBJ1-1): GAGVSQSPSNKVTEKGKDVELRCDPISGHTALYWYRQSLGQGLEFLIYFQGNSAPDKSGLPSDRFSAERTGGSVSTLTIQRTQQEDSAVYLCASSSRGVNTEAFFGQGTRLTVV.

The J gene is TRBJ2-1, the V gene TRBV7-2; D possibly matches TRBD1 or TRBD2 (5 bases each). The germline V gene has CDR1 SGHTA and CDR2 FQGNSA. The CDR3 has 15 residues. V was clipped by 1 base and J by 2 bases, with 9 bases between them. CDR3 sequence: CASSLDGGTYNEQFF. The CDR3 DNA is TGTGCCAGCAGCTTAGATGGGGGTACCTACAATGAGCAGTTCTTC. The variable domain in full, completed from reference TRBV7-2 and TRBJ2-1, reads GAGVSQSPSNKVTEKGKDVELRCDPISGHTALYWYRQSLGQGLEFLIYFQGNSAPDKSGLPSDRFSAERTGGSVSTLTIQRTQQEDSAVYLCASSLDGGTYNEQFFGPGTRLTVL.

The chain has TRBV5-1 and TRBJ2-7; TRBD1 agrees at 9 bases. Per germline, CDR1 SGHRS and CDR2 YFSETQ. The CDR3 runs to 15 residues. J gave up 7 bases and V 4 bases, and 12 bases lay outside the gene matches. The CDR3 spells CASSPGDRVKGEQYF. The CDR3 region has the DNA TGCGCCAGCAGCCCGGGGGACAGGGTGAAAGGAGAGCAGTACTTC.